The entry that follows covers one T cell receptor (beta chain) sequence. Study processing details: Reference gene primer amplification in the assay estimated nucleated cell counts. TCRdb's table, derived via immunoSEQ multiplex PCR, lists solely in-frame clones and lacks some. V and J calls and clone size are given by that table; D and trimming were obtained from the DNA. Of around 99,000 clones listed, roughly 85% are singletons. These data come from a study of blood T cell repertoires in COVID-19. Turning to the study itself: COVID-19 samples, acute and convalescent, were from the United States, Italy and Spain. Sources were T cells, B-cell-depleted T cells, or PBMCs; the material itself was cDNA or gDNA.

Sequencing was done on a sample of peripheral blood. This clonotype was obtained from an older woman with acute or convalescent COVID-19.

In nucleotides, the CDR3 is TGTGCCAGCAGCTTGAATGAGGTCAATAGCAATCAGCCCCAGCATTTT. This codes for CASSLNEVNSNQPQHF. The rearrangement joins TRBV5-5 to TRBJ1-5; unclear D gene. The CDR3 spans 16 residues. Germline V lookup: CDR1 SGHKS, CDR2 YYEKEE (reference sequence). V was clipped by 1 base and J by 0 bases, with 11 bases between them.